This T cell receptor (beta chain) was captured in a study of immune evolution from preneoplasia to lung adenocarcinoma. Repertoires were generated with immunoSEQ multiplex PCR, while TCRdb's copy carries only in-frame clones and drops some. The sample has several thousand clones; 70% to 85% are singletons. Whole-study results and caveats: Highest clonality occurred in KRAS-mutant, not EGFR-mutant or double wild-type, nodules. Normal lung had highest clonality; later lesions appeared denser, more diverse. Normal lung had the highest top T cell clone frequencies.

Worth noting for this clone: Its specificity is not known.

The CDR3 has 16 amino acids. V lost 2 bases to trimming and J lost 2 bases; unmatched junction nucleotides: 6. Germline values: CDR1 KGHSH, CDR2 LQKENI. Macro-dissection enriched premalignant or tumor cells before nucleic acid extraction. Sequenced sample: FFPE lung adenocarcinoma in situ tissue. The rearrangement joins TRBV18 to TRBJ2-1; 7 positions agree with TRBD2. The receptor was isolated from a person aged 60-80 years with lung adenocarcinoma. CDR3 region: CASSPVTGGTYNEQFF. The CDR3 region has the DNA TGTGCCAGCTCACCAGTAACGGGGGGTACCTACAATGAGCAGTTCTTC.